This entry features one T cell receptor (beta chain) sequence. What it binds is not known. A much larger clonotype is one base distant, so this may be a read error. The CDR3 is made up of 13 amino acids. Germline V gives CDR1 MNHEY, CDR2 SMNVEV (reference sequence). Treatment reported: roughly 11-day PBMC culture with coronavirus spike peptide pools or control peptides (ViraFEST assay). Cultured CD4+ T-cell DNA underwent Oncomine TCR Beta short-read sequencing. Genomic DNA was drawn out of CD4+ T cells grown in culture. In TCRdb, the PCR reads were re-called with MiXCR into one record per CDR3 protein. The sample shows about 4,100 distinct CDR3 sequences, about 20% of them seen only once. The data originate from a study of vaccination and CD4 T cells after COVID-19. Turning to the study itself: Convalescent patients were SARS-CoV-2 positive by nasal swab PCR; nine or ten mild, one severe. Whole-study results and caveats: A median of 86.3% of reactive clones, in convalescent patients, became evident only post-vaccination.

Source material: CD4+ T cells from blood, cultured in vitro. The chain combines TRBV27 with TRBJ1-2; D is unresolved. This clonotype was obtained from a human donor who had recovered from COVID-19. DNA of the CDR3: TGTGCCAGCAGTTTCGGGCCAAACTGTGGCTACACCTTC. Encoded protein: CASSFGPNCGYTF.